The sequence of this T cell receptor (beta chain) was determined in a study of blood T cell repertoires in COVID-19. The wider study: Acute-phase and convalescent COVID-19 samples originated in the United States, Italy and Spain. Sample material is recorded as cDNA or gDNA derived from T cells, B-cell-depleted T cells, or PBMCs.

Germline V CDR1 and CDR2: SGHVS, FQNEAQ. Trimming cost V 2 bases and J 2 bases; bases outside gene matches: 11. The CDR3 sequence is 17 residues long. Original data processing: Estimation of nucleated cell counts was performed using reference gene primer amplification. The table came from immunoSEQ multiplex PCR; TCRdb's copy has only in-frame clones and leaves some out. V, J and clone size are those of that table, while D and trimming were read from the DNA. Among roughly 250,000 clones listed, 75% to 85% were seen once. This receptor was obtained from a woman aged 55-69 years with active or convalescent COVID-19. The chain recombines TRBV7-8 with TRBJ1-2, with 7 nucleotides matching TRBD1. Specimen: peripheral blood. CDR3 DNA: TGTGCCAGCAGCTTAAGAGCAGGGGGACAGTTCAACTATGGCTACACCTTC. It yields the protein CASSLRAGGQFNYGYTF.